These T cell receptor beta chains were read from a single sample in a study of molecular identifiers for immune sequencing clone quantification. Each CDR3 protein is one row after TCRdb ran MiXCR on the PCR reads. Of hundreds of thousands of distinct CDR3 sequences listed, over 25% are singletons. Sequencing was performed on naive CD8+ T cells from blood, with Jurkat cell RNA spiked in. These receptors were obtained from a human donor in good health. Some libraries in this study had Jurkat cell RNA spiked in. Each CDR3 is given with its conserved first and last residue. Each record gives: J gene, V gene, CDR3 protein.

>TRBJ2-5|TRBV7-6
CASSLEAGGQQETQYF
>TRBJ2-3|TRBV3-1
CASSQDRPAGTTDTQYF
>TRBJ2-2|TRBV7-9
CASSPVLNTGELFF
>TRBJ1-1|TRBV6-5
CASSYSISGTEAFF
>TRBJ1-1|TRBV27
CASSLSPGAHGANTEAFF
>TRBJ2-7|TRBV30
CAWSEGYEQYF
>TRBJ2-1|TRBV29-1
CSVEVGHTEEQFF
>TRBJ2-7|TRBV6-5
CASGPTPYEQYF
>TRBJ2-7|TRBV7-9
CASSAETSTSSYEQYF
>TRBJ2-1|TRBV5-6
CASSLGNYNGQFF
>TRBJ2-7|TRBV11-2
CASSPTLTRDSSYEQYF
>TRBJ2-7|TRBV6-1
CASSAKDSYEQYF
>TRBJ2-7|TRBV2
CASSELEQYF
>TRBJ2-2|TRBV12-5
CASGFGQVLTTGELFF
>TRBJ2-5|TRBV30
CAWGTGGGQETQYF
>TRBJ1-1|TRBV4-1
CASSQDYQGGTEAFF
>TRBJ2-7|TRBV6-1
CASSPMAGSDEQYF
>TRBJ2-7|TRBV9
CASSPYSTHREQYF
>TRBJ1-1|TRBV7-9
CASSLEQNEAFF
>TRBJ1-5|TRBV7-9
CASSLTGLNQPQHF
>TRBJ2-1|TRBV7-9
CASSLGRTGNNEQFF
>TRBJ2-2|TRBV7-9
CASSPPPGRTSGTGELFF
>TRBJ2-3|TRBV7-6
CASSGGAVSTDTQYF
>TRBJ1-4|TRBV24-1
CATSEDEKLFF
>TRBJ1-1|TRBV24-1
CATRRTGTTEAFF
>TRBJ2-5|TRBV3-1
CASSQAREFWETQYF
>TRBJ1-3|TRBV5-6
CASSFGDTGSSGNTIYF
>TRBJ1-1|TRBV20-1
CSARGLDRSEAFF
>TRBJ1-1|TRBV6-5
CASTETGWTEAFF
>TRBJ2-3|TRBV9
CASSPGVSPGDTQYF